The source of this TCR beta chain is a study of cytomegalovirus exposure and HLA in healthy donors. CDR3 length: 14 amino acids. Trimming pared 1 base from V and 2 bases from J, leaving 9 bases between. CDR1 is SGHTS and CDR2 is YDEGEE in the germline V gene. This clone was seen more than once but under ten times. Its cognate antigen is unknown. PCR employed 60 Vbeta and 13 Jbeta primers. The repertoire was sequenced with immunoSEQ multiplex PCR; TCRdb's copy has only in-frame clones and lacks some. This sample has about 190,000 clones, with about 80% found just once. Study findings and constraints: Among immune exposure information, only CMV serostatus was available. In vitro, three CMV-associated chains proved specific for CMV antigens.

The sequenced sample was PBMCs. The chain recombines TRBV5-8 with TRBJ1-2; D remains ambiguous. This clonotype was obtained from a woman aged 40 to 55 in good health and CMV-seronegative. For the CDR3, the DNA is TGTGCCAGCAGCTTGCTTCCGGGGAACTATGGCTACACCTTC. Translated: CASSLLPGNYGYTF.